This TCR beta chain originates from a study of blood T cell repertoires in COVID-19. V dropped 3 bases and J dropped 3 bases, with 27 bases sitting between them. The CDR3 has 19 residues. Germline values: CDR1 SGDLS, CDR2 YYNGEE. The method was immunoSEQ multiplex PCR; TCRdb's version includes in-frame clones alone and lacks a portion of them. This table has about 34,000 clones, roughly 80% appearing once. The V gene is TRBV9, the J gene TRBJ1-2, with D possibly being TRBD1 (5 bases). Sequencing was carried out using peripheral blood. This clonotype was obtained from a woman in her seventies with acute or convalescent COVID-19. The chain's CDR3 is CASSAGGGILSLLDYGYTF. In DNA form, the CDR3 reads TGTGCCAGCAGCGCAGGCGGGGGGATCCTTTCCCTTCTTGACTATGGCTACACCTTC.